The clone carrying this T cell receptor (beta chain) has more than one count but fewer than ten. As yet, its antigen is unknown. This sample was included in a study of Graves' ophthalmopathy and Graves' hyperthyroidism. Overall study results and limits: The model achieved around 67% sensitivity and 72% to 85% specificity for ophthalmopathy progression.

RNA transcripts served as template for amplifying TCR beta CDR3 sequences. After a first-round RT-PCR with HTBI primers, a second-round multiplex PCR was run. TCRdb reprocessed the multiplex PCR reads via MiXCR and lists one record per CDR3 protein. The sample includes roughly 1.1 million distinct CDR3 sequences, around a third of them seen just once. The germline V gene encodes CDR1 SGHVS and CDR2 FNYEAQ. Trimming cost V 2 bases and J 6 bases, with 11 bases left between them. This CDR3 is 13 amino acids long. Sequences were obtained from peripheral blood or thyroid tissue (not recorded which). The origin of this receptor is an adult man with Graves' hyperthyroidism. The gene calls are TRBV7-6 and TRBJ2-7; D call uncertain. In DNA, the CDR3 is TGTGCCAGCAGCTTAATAGGCAAGACCGAGCAGTACTTC. The encoded protein is CASSLIGKTEQYF. The full variable domain, in which reference TRBV7-6 and TRBJ2-7 provide the parts outside the CDR3, is GAGVSQSPRYKVTKRGQDVALRCDPISGHVSLYWYRQALGQGPEFLTYFNYEAQQDKSGLPNDRFSAERPEGSISTLTIQRTEQRDSAMYRCASSLIGKTEQYFGPGTRLTVT.